One T cell receptor beta chain is described in this entry. TCRdb keeps only in-frame clones here, not all; method: immunoSEQ multiplex PCR. The sample includes 150,000 or so clones, 80% to 85% of them seen just once. Germline V gives CDR1 SNHLY, CDR2 FYNNEI. Trimming cost V 6 bases and J 2 bases; bases outside gene matches: 8. This CDR3 has 15 amino acids. This sample was included in a study of blood T cell repertoires in COVID-19. Study-level background: Samples came from the United States, Italy and Spain, spanning acute and convalescent COVID-19.

The TCR was taken from a woman aged 55-69 years with acute or convalescent COVID-19. The source material was peripheral blood. The chain uses TRBV2 and TRBJ2-5; TRBD1 matches 8 bases. CDR3 residues: CASSRDRTGQETQYF. In DNA form, the CDR3 reads TGTGCCAGCAGCCGGGACAGGACGGGACAAGAGACCCAGTACTTC.